The sequence of this T cell receptor beta chain was determined in a study of blood T cell repertoires in COVID-19. The germline V and J ends were trimmed by 2 bases and 4 bases, with 8 bases remaining between them. CDR1 and CDR2 (germline): MNHEY, SVGEGT. The CDR3 consists of 13 residues. Individuals aged roughly 18 to 100 years were recruited from 24 US areas. Membership in each cohort depended on participant-reported clinical history. Either two negative PCRs, clearance, or symptom resolution qualified Cohort 3 donors as recovered. In the source study's methods: Researchers report that nucleated cell counts were estimated from reference gene primer amplification. Generated by immunoSEQ multiplex PCR, the TCRdb table keeps only in-frame clones and is missing some. The DNA was the basis for D and trimming; V, J and clone size are from that table. The sample contains approximately 400,000 clones, more than 75% of which appear only once.

The chain joins TRBV6-2 or TRBV6-3 to TRBJ1-2, with D tentatively TRBD1 (6 bases). The sequencing input was PBMCs or T cells enriched from blood (not recorded which). The receptor was isolated from a man aged 25 to 40 who had recovered from COVID-19. CDR3 protein: CASSYGTLYGYTF. The CDR3 DNA follows: TGTGCCAGCAGTTACGGGACACTCTATGGCTACACCTTC.